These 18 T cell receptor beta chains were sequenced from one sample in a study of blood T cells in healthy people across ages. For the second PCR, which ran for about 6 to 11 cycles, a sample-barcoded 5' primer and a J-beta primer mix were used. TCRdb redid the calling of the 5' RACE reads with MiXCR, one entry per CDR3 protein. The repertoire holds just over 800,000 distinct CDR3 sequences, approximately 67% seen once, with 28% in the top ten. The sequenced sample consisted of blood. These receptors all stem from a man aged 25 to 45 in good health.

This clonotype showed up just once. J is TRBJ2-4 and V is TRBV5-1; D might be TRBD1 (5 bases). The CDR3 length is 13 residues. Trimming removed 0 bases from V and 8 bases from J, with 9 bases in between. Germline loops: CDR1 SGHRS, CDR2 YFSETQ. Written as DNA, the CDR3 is TGCGCCAGCAGCTTGGGACAGATAGACATTCAGTACTTC. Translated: CASSLGQIDIQYF.

In DNA, the CDR3 is TGTGCCAGCAGTGGGACTATTCGGACTAACAATGAGCAGTTCTTC. It is translated as CASSGTIRTNNEQFF. This rearrangement joins TRBV25-1 to TRBJ2-1; tentative D call: TRBD2 (6 bases). V was shortened by 4 bases and J by 5 bases, with 15 bases between the two germline ends. The germline V gene encodes CDR1 MGHDK and CDR2 SYGVNS. This CDR3 spans 15 amino acids.

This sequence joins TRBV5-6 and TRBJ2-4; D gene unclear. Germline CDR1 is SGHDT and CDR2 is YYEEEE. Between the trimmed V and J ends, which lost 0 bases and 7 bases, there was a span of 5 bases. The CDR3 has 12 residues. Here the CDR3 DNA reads TGTGCCAGCAGCTTGGGACCGAACATTCAGTACTTC. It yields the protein CASSLGPNIQYF.

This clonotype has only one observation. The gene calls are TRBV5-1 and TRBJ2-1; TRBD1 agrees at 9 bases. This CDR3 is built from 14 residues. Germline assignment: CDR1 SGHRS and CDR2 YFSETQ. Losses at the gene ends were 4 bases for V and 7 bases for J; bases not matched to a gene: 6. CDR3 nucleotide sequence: TGCGCCAGCAGCATGGCGGGACAGGGAAATGAGCAGTTCTTC. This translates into CASSMAGQGNEQFF.

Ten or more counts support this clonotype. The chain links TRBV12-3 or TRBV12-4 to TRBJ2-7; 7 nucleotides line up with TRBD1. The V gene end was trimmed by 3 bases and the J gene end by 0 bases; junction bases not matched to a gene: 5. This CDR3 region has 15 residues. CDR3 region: CASSLTGNPSYEQYF. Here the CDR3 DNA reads TGTGCCAGCAGTTTGACAGGGAACCCCTCCTACGAGCAGTACTTC.

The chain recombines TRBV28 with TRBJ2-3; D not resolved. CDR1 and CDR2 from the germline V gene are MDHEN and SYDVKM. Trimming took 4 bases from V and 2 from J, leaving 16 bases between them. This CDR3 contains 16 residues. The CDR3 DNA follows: TGTGCCAGCAGTTACCCCGAAAGCTCCTACACAGATACGCAGTATTTT. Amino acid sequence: CASSYPESSYTDTQYF. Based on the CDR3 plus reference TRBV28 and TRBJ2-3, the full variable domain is DVKVTQSSRYLVKRTGEKVFLECVQDMDHENMFWYRQDPGLGLRLIYFSYDVKMKEKGDIPEGYSVSREKKERFSLILESASTNQTSMYLCASSYPESSYTDTQYFGPGTRLTVL.

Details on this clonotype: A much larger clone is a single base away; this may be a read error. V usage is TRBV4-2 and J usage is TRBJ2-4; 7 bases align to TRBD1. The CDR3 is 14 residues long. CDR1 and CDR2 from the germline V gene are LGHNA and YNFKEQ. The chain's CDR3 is CASSPGTAKNIRYF. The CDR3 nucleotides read TGTGCCAGCAGCCCGGGGACAGCCAAAAACATTCGGTACTTC.

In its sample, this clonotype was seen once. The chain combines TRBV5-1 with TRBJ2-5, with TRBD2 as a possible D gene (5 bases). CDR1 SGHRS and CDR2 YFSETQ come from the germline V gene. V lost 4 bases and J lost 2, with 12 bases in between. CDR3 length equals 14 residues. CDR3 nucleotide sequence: TGCGCCAGCAGCCCCCTAGCTCTACAAGAGACCCAGTACTTC. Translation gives CASSPLALQETQYF.

The CDR3 DNA reads TGCGCCAGCAGCCAGGGGGTCGGGCGGAACAATGAGCAGTTCTTC. It encodes CASSQGVGRNNEQFF. The V gene is TRBV4-3, the J gene TRBJ2-1, with D perhaps given as TRBD1 or TRBD2 (5 bases each). The germline V and J ends were trimmed by 3 bases and 5 bases, with 14 bases remaining between them. CDR3 length: 15 amino acids. The germline gives CDR1 LGHNA, CDR2 YSLEER.

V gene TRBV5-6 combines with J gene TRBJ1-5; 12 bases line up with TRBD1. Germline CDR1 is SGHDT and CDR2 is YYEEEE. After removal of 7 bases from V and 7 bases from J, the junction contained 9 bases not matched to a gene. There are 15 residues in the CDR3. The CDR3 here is CASRKGQGALQPQHF. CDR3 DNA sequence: TGTGCCAGCCGAAAGGGACAGGGGGCCCTGCAGCCCCAGCATTTT.

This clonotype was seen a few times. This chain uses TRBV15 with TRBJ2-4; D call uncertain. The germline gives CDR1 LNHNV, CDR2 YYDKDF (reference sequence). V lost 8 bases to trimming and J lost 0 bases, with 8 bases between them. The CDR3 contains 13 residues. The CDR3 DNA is TGTGCCACCTCACAGTTAGCCAAAAACATTCAGTACTTC. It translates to CATSQLAKNIQYF.

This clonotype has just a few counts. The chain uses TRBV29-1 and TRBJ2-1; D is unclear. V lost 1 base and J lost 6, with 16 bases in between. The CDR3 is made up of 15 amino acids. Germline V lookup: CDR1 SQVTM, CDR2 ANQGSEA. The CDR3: CSVEGGRIPVNEQFF. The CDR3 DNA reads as TGCAGCGTTGAAGGGGGAAGGATTCCGGTCAATGAGCAGTTCTTC.

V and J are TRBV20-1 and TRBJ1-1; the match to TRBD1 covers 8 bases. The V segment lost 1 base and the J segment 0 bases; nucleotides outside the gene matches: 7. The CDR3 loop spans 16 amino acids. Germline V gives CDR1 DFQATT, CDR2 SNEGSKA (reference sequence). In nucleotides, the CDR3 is TGCAGTGCTAGAGGAGCAGGGGGCGGGATGAACACTGAAGCTTTCTTT. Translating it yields CSARGAGGGMNTEAFF.

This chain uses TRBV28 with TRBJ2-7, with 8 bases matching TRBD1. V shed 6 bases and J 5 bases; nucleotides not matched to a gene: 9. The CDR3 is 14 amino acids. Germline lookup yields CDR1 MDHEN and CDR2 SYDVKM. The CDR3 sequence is CASSRGQEFDEQYF. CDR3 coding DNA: TGTGCCAGCAGCCGGGGACAGGAGTTTGACGAGCAGTACTTC.

CDR3 sequence reads: CASSRPRGPTNEKLFF. The CDR3 bases are TGTGCCAGCAGTCGTCCCCGGGGCCCAACTAATGAAAAACTGTTTTTT. The chain has TRBV7-9 and TRBJ1-4; a weak D match, TRBD1 (5 bases). Looked up from germline, CDR1 is SEHNR and CDR2 is FQNEAQ (reference sequence). The CDR3 has 16 amino acids. V was pared by 6 bases and J by 0 bases, with 14 bases between.

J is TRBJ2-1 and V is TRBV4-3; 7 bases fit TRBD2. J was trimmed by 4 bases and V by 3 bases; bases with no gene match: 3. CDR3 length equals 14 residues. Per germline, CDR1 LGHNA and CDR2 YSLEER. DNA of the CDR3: TGCGCCAGCAGCCAGGCAGCGGGGTACAATGAGCAGTTCTTC. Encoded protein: CASSQAAGYNEQFF.

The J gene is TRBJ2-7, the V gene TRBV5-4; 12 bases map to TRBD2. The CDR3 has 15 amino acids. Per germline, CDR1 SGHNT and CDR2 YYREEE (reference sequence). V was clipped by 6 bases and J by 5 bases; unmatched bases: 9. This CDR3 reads CASTLGASGGDEQYF. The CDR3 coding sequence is TGTGCCAGCACGCTGGGGGCTAGCGGGGGGGACGAGCAGTACTTC.

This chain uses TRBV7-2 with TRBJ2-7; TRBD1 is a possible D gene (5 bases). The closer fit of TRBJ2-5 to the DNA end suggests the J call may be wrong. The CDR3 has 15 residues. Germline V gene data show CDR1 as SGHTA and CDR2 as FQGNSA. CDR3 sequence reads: CASSLLSGAGGTQYF. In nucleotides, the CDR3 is TGTGCCAGCAGCTTATTGTCTGGGGCAGGTGGGACCCAGTACTTC.